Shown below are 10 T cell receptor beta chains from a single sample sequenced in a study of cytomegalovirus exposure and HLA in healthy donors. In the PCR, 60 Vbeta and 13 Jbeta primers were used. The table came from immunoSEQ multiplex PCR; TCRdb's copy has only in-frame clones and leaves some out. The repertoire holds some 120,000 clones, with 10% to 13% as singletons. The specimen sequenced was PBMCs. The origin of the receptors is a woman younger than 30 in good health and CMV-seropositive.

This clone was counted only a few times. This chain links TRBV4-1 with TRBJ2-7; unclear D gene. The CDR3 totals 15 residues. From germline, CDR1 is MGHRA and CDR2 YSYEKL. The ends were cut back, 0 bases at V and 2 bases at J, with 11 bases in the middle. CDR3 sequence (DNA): TGCGCCAGCAGCCAAGAGAATACGCGGACCTACGAGCAGTACTTC. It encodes CASSQENTRTYEQYF.

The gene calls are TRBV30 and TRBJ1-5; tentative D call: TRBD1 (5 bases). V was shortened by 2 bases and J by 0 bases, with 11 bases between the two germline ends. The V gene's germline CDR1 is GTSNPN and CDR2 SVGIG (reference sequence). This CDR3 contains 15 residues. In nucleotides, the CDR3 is TGTGCCTGGAGTACCCCGACAGTTAGCAATCAGCCCCAGCATTTT. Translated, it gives CAWSTPTVSNQPQHF. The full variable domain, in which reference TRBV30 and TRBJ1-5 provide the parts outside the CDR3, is SQTIHQWPATLVQPVGSPLSLECTVEGTSNPNLYWYRQAAGRGLQLLFYSVGIGQISSEVPQNLSASRPQDRQFILSSKKLLLSDSGFYLCAWSTPTVSNQPQHFGDGTRLSIL.

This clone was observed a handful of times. The CDR3 here is CASSVDLSGAQIGELFF. The DNA of the CDR3 is TGTGCCAGCAGCGTAGATCTAAGTGGGGCCCAAATCGGGGAGCTGTTTTTT. This chain joins TRBV9 and TRBJ2-2, with D possibly TRBD1 on 5 matching bases. The germline V and J ends were trimmed by 0 bases and 7 bases, with 19 bases remaining between them. CDR1 is SGDLS and CDR2 is YYNGEE in the germline V gene. This CDR3 comprises 17 residues. The full variable domain, with the rest looked up from reference TRBV9 and TRBJ2-2, is DSGVTQTPKHLITATGQRVTLRCSPRSGDLSVYWYQQSLDQGLQFLIQYYNGEERAKGNILERFSAQQFPDLHSELNLSSLELGDSALYFCASSVDLSGAQIGELFFGEGSRLTVL.

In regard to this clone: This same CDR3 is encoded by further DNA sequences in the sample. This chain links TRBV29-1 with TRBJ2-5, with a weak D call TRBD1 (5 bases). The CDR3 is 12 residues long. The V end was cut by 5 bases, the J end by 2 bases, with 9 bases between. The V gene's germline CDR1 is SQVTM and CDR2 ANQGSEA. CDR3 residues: CSVRQSQETQYF. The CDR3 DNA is TGCAGCGTTCGACAGTCACAAGAGACCCAGTACTTC.

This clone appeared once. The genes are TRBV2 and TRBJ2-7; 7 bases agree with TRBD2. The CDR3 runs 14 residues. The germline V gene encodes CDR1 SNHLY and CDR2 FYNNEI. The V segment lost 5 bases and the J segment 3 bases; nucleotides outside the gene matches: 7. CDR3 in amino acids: CASSQPGLGYEQYF. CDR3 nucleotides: TGTGCCAGCAGTCAGCCCGGACTAGGCTACGAGCAGTACTTC.

The CDR3 bases are TGTGCCAGCTCACCACTCCAGGAGGTCCAGCCCCAGCATTTT. Translated, it gives CASSPLQEVQPQHF. The chain employs TRBV18 and TRBJ1-5; D not certain. Germline values: CDR1 KGHSH, CDR2 LQKENI. The CDR3 extends over 14 amino acids. V was pared by 1 base and J by 7 bases, with 11 bases between.

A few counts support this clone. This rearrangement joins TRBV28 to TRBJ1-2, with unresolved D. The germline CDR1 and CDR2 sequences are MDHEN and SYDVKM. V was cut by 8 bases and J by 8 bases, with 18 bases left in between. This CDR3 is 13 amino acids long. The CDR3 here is CASGTDLVGGYTF. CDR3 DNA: TGTGCCAGCGGCACGGATCTGGTCGGGGGCTACACCTTC.

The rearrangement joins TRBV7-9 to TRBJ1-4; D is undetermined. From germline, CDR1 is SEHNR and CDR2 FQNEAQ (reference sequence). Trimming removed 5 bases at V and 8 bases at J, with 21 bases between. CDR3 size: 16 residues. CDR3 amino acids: CASSPQSAGLREKLFF. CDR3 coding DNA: TGTGCCAGCAGCCCCCAGTCGGCAGGCTTAAGGGAAAAACTGTTTTTT.

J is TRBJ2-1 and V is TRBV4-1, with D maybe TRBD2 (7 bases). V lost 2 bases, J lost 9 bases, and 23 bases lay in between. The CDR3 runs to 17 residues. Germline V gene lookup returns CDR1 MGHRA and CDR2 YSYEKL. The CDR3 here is CASSQPILAPRGGEQFF. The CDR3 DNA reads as TGCGCCAGCAGCCAACCGATACTAGCTCCGAGGGGGGGTGAGCAGTTCTTC.

The CDR3 bases are TGCGCCAGCTCTCGACTGGATTTATCCTACGAGCAGTACTTC. Its translation: CASSRLDLSYEQYF. This chain uses TRBV5-1 with TRBJ2-5, with D hard to call. The J call may be incorrect, as the DNA end agrees better with TRBJ2-7. Per germline, CDR1 SGHRS and CDR2 YFSETQ. This CDR3 is built from 14 residues.